What follows describes a single T cell receptor beta chain. Antigen unknown. The data belong to a study of shared clonotypes between healthy human individuals. Generated by immunoSEQ multiplex PCR, the TCRdb table keeps only in-frame clones and is missing some. The table includes roughly 1,500,000 clones, nearly 99% detected once. In germline, CDR1 is SSHAT, CDR2 FNYEAQ (reference sequence). The germline V and J ends were trimmed by 5 bases and 6 bases, with 12 bases remaining between them. CDR3 length: 13 residues. Findings and caveats of the study: Generation probability values for non-shared clonotypes were lower than those for clonotypes shared by all four donors. Naive subsets tended to show greater estimated richness than memory subsets.

Sequenced material: naive CD4+ T cells sorted from blood. This sample's subset: CD45RA+ positively selected. The rearrangement uses TRBV7-7 and TRBJ2-3; D ambiguous. This clonotype originated in a man aged 25-45 years in good health. The CDR3 protein is CASSPRWSDTQYF. The CDR3 region has the DNA TGTGCCAGCAGCCCGAGGTGGAGCGATACGCAGTATTTT.